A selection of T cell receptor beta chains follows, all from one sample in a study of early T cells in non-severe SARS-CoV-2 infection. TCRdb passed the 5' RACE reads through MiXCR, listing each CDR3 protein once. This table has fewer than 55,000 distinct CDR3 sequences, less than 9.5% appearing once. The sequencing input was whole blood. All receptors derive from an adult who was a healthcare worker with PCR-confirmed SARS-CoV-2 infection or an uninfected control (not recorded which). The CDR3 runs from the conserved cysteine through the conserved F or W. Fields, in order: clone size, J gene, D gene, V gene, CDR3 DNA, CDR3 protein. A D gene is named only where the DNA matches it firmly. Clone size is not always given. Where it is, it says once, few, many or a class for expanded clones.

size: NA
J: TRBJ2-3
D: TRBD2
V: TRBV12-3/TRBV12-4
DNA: TGTGCCAGCAGTTTAGTTTCTAGGGGACTAGCGGAATTCACAGATACGCAGTATTTT
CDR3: CASSLVSRGLAEFTDTQYF

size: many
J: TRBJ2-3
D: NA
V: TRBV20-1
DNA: TGCAGTGCTAGAGTTCGGGGAGCTAGCACAGATACGCAGTATTTT
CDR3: CSARVRGASTDTQYF

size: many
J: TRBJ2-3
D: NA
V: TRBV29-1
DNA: TGCAGCGTTGCCGAGGGGACAGATACGCAGTATTTT
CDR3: CSVAEGTDTQYF

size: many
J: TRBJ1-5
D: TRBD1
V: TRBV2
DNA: TGTGCCAGCAGGGCGGACAGGGATCAGCCCCAGCATTTT
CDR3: CASRADRDQPQHF

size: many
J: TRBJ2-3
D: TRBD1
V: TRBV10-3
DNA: TGTGCCACCCAAGGGGGCTTGGGCACAGATACGCAGTATTTT
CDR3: CATQGGLGTDTQYF

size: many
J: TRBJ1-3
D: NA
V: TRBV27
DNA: TGTGCCAGCAGTTTTCTTGGGGGCTCTGGAAACACCATATATTTT
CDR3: CASSFLGGSGNTIYF

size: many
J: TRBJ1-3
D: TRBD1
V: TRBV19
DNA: TGTGCCAGTAGTTTACAGGGGCCAGGAAACACCATATATTTT
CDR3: CASSLQGPGNTIYF

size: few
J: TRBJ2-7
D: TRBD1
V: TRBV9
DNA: TGTGCCAGCAGCCCAGGGACAGGGGCCTACGAGCAGTACTTC
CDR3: CASSPGTGAYEQYF

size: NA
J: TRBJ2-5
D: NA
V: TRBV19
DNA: TGTGCCAGTAGTCCATACAGGGGGGGAGCCGATCGTGAGACCCAGTACTTC
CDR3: CASSPYRGGADRETQYF

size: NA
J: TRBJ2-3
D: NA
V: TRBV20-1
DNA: TGCAGTGCTCTGACATATGCACAAACAGATACGCAGTATTTT
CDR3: CSALTYAQTDTQYF

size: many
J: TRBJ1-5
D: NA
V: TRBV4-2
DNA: TGTGCCAGCAGCCATGATTGGGAAAATCAGCCCCAGCATTTT
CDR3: CASSHDWENQPQHF

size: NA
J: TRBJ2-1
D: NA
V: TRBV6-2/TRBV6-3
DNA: TGTGCCAGCACCTACGGCAATGAGCAGTTCTTC
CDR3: CASTYGNEQFF

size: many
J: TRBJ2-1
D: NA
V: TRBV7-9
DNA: TGTGCCAGCAGCCCCACCTTTAACGTCGTCTACAATGAGCAGTTCTTC
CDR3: CASSPTFNVVYNEQFF

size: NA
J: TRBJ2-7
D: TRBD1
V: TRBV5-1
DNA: TGCGCCAGCAGCTTGGCCGGGACAGGGACGGACGAGCAGTACTTC
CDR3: CASSLAGTGTDEQYF

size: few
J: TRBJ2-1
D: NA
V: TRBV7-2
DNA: TGTGCCAGCAGCTTAGCGAAGGGGCGGGAGCAGTTCTTC
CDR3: CASSLAKGREQFF

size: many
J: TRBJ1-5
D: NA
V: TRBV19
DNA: TGTGCCAGTAGTCCCCCGCTTGGGAGCAATCAGCCCCAGCATTTT
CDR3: CASSPPLGSNQPQHF

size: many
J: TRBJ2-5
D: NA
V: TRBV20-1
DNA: TGCAGTGCTAGAGACGTGCGGGGATCGGAGACCCAGTACTTC
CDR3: CSARDVRGSETQYF

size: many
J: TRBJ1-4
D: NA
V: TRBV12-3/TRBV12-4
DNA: TGTGCCAGCAGAGACAATGTTGGTGAAAAACTGTTTTTT
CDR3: CASRDNVGEKLFF

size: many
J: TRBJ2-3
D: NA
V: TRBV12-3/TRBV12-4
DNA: TGTGCCAGCACGGGACTCACAGATACGCAGTATTTT
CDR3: CASTGLTDTQYF

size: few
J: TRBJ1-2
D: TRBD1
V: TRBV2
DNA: TGTGCCAGCAGTGAAGGCGGGCAGGGGGCACAATACTATGGCTACACCTTC
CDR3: CASSEGGQGAQYYGYTF

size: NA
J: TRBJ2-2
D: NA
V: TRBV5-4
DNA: TGTGCCAGCAGCTTATTTCGGGGCGCGAACACCGGGGAGCTGTTTTTT
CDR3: CASSLFRGANTGELFF

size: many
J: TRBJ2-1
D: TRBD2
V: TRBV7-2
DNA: TGTGCCAGCAGCCTGGGACTAGCTTCCGATGAGCAGTTCTTC
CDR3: CASSLGLASDEQFF

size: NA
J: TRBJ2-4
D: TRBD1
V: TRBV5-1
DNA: TGCGCCAGCAGCTTGGCCAGGGGGCAGGACATTCAGTACTTC
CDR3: CASSLARGQDIQYF

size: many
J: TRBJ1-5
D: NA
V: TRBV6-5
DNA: TGTGCCAGCAGTTCCAACAGGGCAGATCAGCCCCAGCATTTT
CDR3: CASSSNRADQPQHF

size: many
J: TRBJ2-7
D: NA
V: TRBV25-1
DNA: TGTGCCAGCATCCCCGGAGCGTCCGGCGACGAGCAGTACTTC
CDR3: CASIPGASGDEQYF